A selection of T cell receptor beta chains follows, all from one sample in a study of shared clonotypes between healthy human individuals. The repertoire was sequenced with immunoSEQ multiplex PCR; TCRdb's copy has only in-frame clones and lacks some. Of some 1.4 million clones in the sample, roughly 97% were seen once. Sequenced material: naive CD4+ T cells sorted from blood. Receptor source: a man between 25 and 39 years old in good health. Both conserved end residues are part of each CDR3. The order of the fields is V gene, clone size, J gene, D gene, CDR3 DNA, CDR3 protein. The D gene is left open where the match is weak. The size of a clone is reported for some rows only, either as once, few or many, or as a class for expanded clones.

TRBV5-5	NA	TRBJ2-5	NA	TGTGCCAGCAGCTTCAGGGAGGCCCAAGAGACCCAGTACTTC	CASSFREAQETQYF
TRBV15	NA	TRBJ2-4	NA	TGTGCCACCAGCAGAGTGGAAGGATCCAAAAACATTCAGTACTTC	CATSRVEGSKNIQYF
TRBV19	NA	TRBJ2-7	NA	TGTGCCAGTAGTATAGTAGGCGGGGTCGAGCCCTACGAGCAGTACTTC	CASSIVGGVEPYEQYF
TRBV10-2	NA	TRBJ1-1	NA	TGCGCCAGCAGTGAGTCGTCCTGGAGCGGCTCTGAAGCTTTCTTT	CASSESSWSGSEAFF
TRBV4-1	NA	TRBJ2-1	NA	TGCGCCAGCAGCCAACCCTTCGGGGGGCGGGAGCAGTTCTTC	CASSQPFGGREQFF
TRBV6-4	NA	TRBJ1-5	NA	TGTGCCAGCAGTGACTCTGGGGGGCAGCCCCAGCATTTT	CASSDSGGQPQHF
TRBV28	NA	TRBJ1-2	TRBD1	TGTGCCAGCAGATCCCGCCGGGACAGCCAGAGCAACTATGGCTACACCTTC	CASRSRRDSQSNYGYTF
TRBV10-2	NA	TRBJ2-3	TRBD2	TGCGCCACCTTAGCGGGAGGCGGTCACGGAGATACGCAGTATTTT	CATLAGGGHGDTQYF
TRBV5-1	NA	TRBJ1-1	NA	TGCGCCAGCAGCCCAGGACCGGCAGGGGAAGCTGAAGCTTTCTTT	CASSPGPAGEAEAFF
TRBV13	NA	TRBJ2-1	TRBD2	TGTGCCAGCAGCCCCCTCTCCGGGACTAGCGTTTCGTATGAGCAGTTCTTC	CASSPLSGTSVSYEQFF
TRBV7-9	NA	TRBJ2-1	TRBD2	TGTGCCAGCAGCTTAACTCTATCATCTAGCGGATACAATGAGCAGTTCTTC	CASSLTLSSSGYNEQFF
TRBV5-1	NA	TRBJ2-7	TRBD2	TGCGCCAGCAGCTTGGACGCGGGAGGGAACGAGCAGTACTTC	CASSLDAGGNEQYF
TRBV5-1	NA	TRBJ2-3	TRBD1	TGCGCCAGCAACCGGGGGACAGGGTCTGGCACAGATACGCAGTATTTT	CASNRGTGSGTDTQYF
TRBV29-1	NA	TRBJ1-5	NA	TGCAGCGTTCGGGACGCTAGCAATCAGCCCCAGCATTTT	CSVRDASNQPQHF
TRBV7-6	NA	TRBJ2-1	NA	TGTGCCAGCAGCTTAGCGATAGACCGATACAATGAGCAGTTCTTC	CASSLAIDRYNEQFF
TRBV15	NA	TRBJ2-2	NA	TGTGCCACCAGCAGAGATATGGGCAGGCGCACCGGGGAGCTGTTTTTT	CATSRDMGRRTGELFF
TRBV6-1	NA	TRBJ1-5	NA	TGTGCCAGCATCCGTCAGAGTCATAGCAATCAGCCCCAGCATTTT	CASIRQSHSNQPQHF
TRBV18	NA	TRBJ1-5	TRBD1	TGTGCCAGCTCACCACCAGGGGGCAACAATCAGCCCCAGCATTTT	CASSPPGGNNQPQHF
TRBV19	once	TRBJ1-3	TRBD1	TGTGCCAGTAGTATTCTTCCGGGACAGTTTTCTGGAAACACCATATATTTT	CASSILPGQFSGNTIYF
TRBV5-1	NA	TRBJ2-4	NA	TGCGCCAGCAGCTTGGGGCTCGGGGCCAAAAACATTCAGTACTTC	CASSLGLGAKNIQYF
TRBV11-2	NA	TRBJ1-5	TRBD1	TGTGCCAGCAGCTTTAGGGCCGGGACAGGGGTTGTTCAGCCCCAGCATTTT	CASSFRAGTGVVQPQHF
TRBV5-4	NA	TRBJ2-2	TRBD2	TGTGCCAGCAGCTTGGAGCTAGCGGGAGTGGGGGGGGAGCTGTTTTTT	CASSLELAGVGGELFF
TRBV4-1	NA	TRBJ2-1	NA	TGCGCCAGCAGCCAAGAGGTCCGGTCATATAGAGTCGGGTTCTTC	CASSQEVRSYRVGFF
TRBV9	NA	TRBJ2-7	NA	TGTGCCAGCAGCGAGACGGTGGGTTTTCAATACGAGCAGTACTTC	CASSETVGFQYEQYF
TRBV28	NA	TRBJ2-7	NA	TGTGCCAGCAGTCCCTACCAGGATCTGGACGAGCAGTACTTC	CASSPYQDLDEQYF